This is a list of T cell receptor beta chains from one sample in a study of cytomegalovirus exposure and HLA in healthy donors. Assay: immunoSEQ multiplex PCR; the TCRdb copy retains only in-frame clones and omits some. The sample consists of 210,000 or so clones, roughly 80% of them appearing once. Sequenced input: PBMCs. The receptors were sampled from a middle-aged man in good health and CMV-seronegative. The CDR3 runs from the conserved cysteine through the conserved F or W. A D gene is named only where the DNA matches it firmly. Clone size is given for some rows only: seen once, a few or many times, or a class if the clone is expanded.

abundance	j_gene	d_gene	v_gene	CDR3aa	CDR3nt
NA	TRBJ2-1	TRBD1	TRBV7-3	CASSSDRGDYNEQFF	TGTGCCAGCAGCTCTGACAGGGGTGACTACAATGAGCAGTTCTTC
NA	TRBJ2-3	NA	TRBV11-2	CASSPGITDTQYF	TGTGCCAGCAGTCCAGGGATCACGGATACGCAGTATTTT
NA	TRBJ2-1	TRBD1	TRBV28	CASSNPTGGARNEQFF	TGTGCCAGCAGTAACCCTACAGGGGGCGCGCGGAATGAGCAGTTCTTC
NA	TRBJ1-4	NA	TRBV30	CAWSVTGEKLFF	TGTGCCTGGAGTGTAACGGGTGAAAAACTGTTTTTT
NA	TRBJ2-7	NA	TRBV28	CASSPDSYEQYF	TGTGCCAGCAGTCCCGACAGTTACGAGCAGTACTTC
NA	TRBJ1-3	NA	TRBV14	CASSQDIGIRNTIYF	TGTGCCAGCAGCCAAGACATCGGGATTCGAAACACCATATATTTT
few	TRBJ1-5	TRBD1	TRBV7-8	CASSSDRAQPQHF	TGTGCCAGCAGCAGCGACAGGGCTCAGCCCCAGCATTTT
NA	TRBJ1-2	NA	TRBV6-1	CASSDVTAANYGYTF	TGTGCCAGCAGTGATGTAACAGCTGCTAACTATGGCTACACCTTC
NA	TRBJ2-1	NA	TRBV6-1	CASSEDLTAYNEQFF	TGTGCCAGCAGTGAAGATCTGACAGCTTACAATGAGCAGTTCTTC
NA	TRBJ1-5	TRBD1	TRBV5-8	CASSLGGTGYQPQHF	TGTGCCAGCAGCTTGGGTGGGACAGGGTATCAGCCCCAGCATTTT
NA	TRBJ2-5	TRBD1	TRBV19	CASSTGTAETQYF	TGTGCCAGTAGTACCGGGACAGCAGAGACCCAGTACTTC
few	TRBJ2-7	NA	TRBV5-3	CARTPYGRTRDQLHEQYF	TGTGCCAGAACCCCATATGGTAGAACTAGAGACCAGTTGCACGAGCAGTACTTC
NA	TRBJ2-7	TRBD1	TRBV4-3	CASSQEVGTGEYEQYF	TGCGCCAGCAGCCAAGAGGTGGGGACAGGGGAGTACGAGCAGTACTTC
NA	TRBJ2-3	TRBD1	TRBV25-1	CASSNYLTGAEDTQYF	TGTGCCAGCAGTAATTACCTGACAGGGGCGGAAGATACGCAGTATTTT
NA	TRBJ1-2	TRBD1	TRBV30	CAWTLQGNYGYTF	TGTGCCTGGACCTTACAGGGGAACTATGGCTACACCTTC
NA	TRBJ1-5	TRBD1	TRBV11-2	CASSPTGINQPQHF	TGTGCCAGCAGCCCGACAGGGATCAATCAGCCCCAGCATTTT
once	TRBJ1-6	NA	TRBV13	CASSLRAGGQRDSPLHF	TGTGCCAGCAGCTTAAGGGCGGGGGGTCAACGGGATTCACCCCTCCACTTT
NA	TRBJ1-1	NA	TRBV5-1	CASSLDRYTEAFF	TGCGCCAGCAGCTTGGACAGGTACACTGAAGCTTTCTTT
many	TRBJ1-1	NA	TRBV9	CASSSVPGAAFF	TGTGCCAGCAGCTCTGTTCCTGGGGCGGCTTTCTTT
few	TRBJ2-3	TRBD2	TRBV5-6	CASSWTSGGAGTDTQYF	TGTGCCAGCAGCTGGACTAGCGGGGGGGCCGGGACAGATACGCAGTATTTT
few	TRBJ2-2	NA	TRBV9	CASSVGTDTGELFF	TGTGCCAGCAGCGTAGGGACAGACACCGGGGAGCTGTTTTTT
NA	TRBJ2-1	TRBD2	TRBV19	CASSIGTSGRTYNEQFF	TGTGCCAGTAGTATCGGGACTAGCGGGAGGACCTACAATGAGCAGTTCTTC
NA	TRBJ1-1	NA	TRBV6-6	CASSYSGGEAFF	TGTGCCAGCAGTTACTCGGGGGGGGAAGCTTTCTTT
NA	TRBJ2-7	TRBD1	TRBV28	CASSLPPGQGTPYEQYF	TGTGCCAGCAGTTTGCCTCCGGGACAGGGGACGCCCTACGAGCAGTACTTC
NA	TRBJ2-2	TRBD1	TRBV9	CASSVAKDRAPTGELFF	TGTGCCAGCAGCGTAGCTAAAGACAGGGCGCCCACCGGGGAGCTGTTTTTT
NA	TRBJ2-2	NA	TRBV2	CASKTESETTGELFF	TGTGCCAGCAAGACAGAATCCGAAACCACCGGGGAGCTGTTTTTT
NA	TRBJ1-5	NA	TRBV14	CASSPGGSLNQPQHF	TGTGCCAGCAGCCCCGGGGGTAGCCTCAATCAGCCCCAGCATTTT
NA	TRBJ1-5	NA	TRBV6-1	CASSEVWEIGNQPQHF	TGTGCCAGCAGTGAAGTTTGGGAGATAGGTAATCAGCCCCAGCATTTT
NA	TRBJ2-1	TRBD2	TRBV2	CASSDTSGRVYNEQFF	TGTGCCAGCAGCGACACTAGCGGGAGGGTCTACAATGAGCAGTTCTTC
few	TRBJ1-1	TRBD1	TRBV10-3	CAISEWGDRANTEAFF	TGTGCCATCAGTGAGTGGGGGGACAGGGCGAACACTGAAGCTTTCTTT
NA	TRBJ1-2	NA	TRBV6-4	CASIFSSDRFNYGYTF	TGTGCCAGCATCTTCTCGAGCGACAGATTTAACTATGGCTACACCTTC
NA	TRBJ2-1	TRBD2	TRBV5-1	CASSLSGSGGSKRWNEQFF	TGCGCCAGCAGCTTGTCCGGTAGCGGGGGCTCCAAGCGTTGGAATGAGCAGTTCTTC
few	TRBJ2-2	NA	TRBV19	CASRRESANTGELFF	TGTGCCAGTAGAAGAGAATCCGCGAACACCGGGGAGCTGTTTTTT
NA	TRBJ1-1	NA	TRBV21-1	CASSSKPGQGASTEAFF	TGTGCCAGCAGCTCAAAGCCGGGACAGGGGGCAAGTACTGAAGCTTTCTTT
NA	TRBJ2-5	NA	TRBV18	CASSPPSREETQYF	TGTGCCAGCTCACCACCGAGCAGGGAAGAGACCCAGTACTTC
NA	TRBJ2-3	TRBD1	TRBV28	CASLRTGYGDTQYF	TGTGCCAGCCTTAGGACAGGGTATGGAGATACGCAGTATTTT
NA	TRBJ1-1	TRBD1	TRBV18	CASSPPSGGNTEAFF	TGTGCCAGCTCACCACCGTCAGGGGGCAACACTGAAGCTTTCTTT
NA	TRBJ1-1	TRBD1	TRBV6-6	CASTRGQGMNTEAFF	TGTGCCAGCACCCGCGGACAGGGAATGAACACTGAAGCTTTCTTT
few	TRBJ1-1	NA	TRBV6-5	CASSREVGSQAFF	TGTGCCAGCAGCCGCGAGGTCGGATCACAAGCTTTCTTT
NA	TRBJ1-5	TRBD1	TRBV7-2	CASSRGQGVVGNQPQHF	TGTGCCAGCAGTAGAGGACAGGGAGTTGTGGGCAATCAGCCCCAGCATTTT
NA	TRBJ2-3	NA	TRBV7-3	CASSLTAPDTQYF	TGTGCCAGCAGCTTAACAGCGCCAGATACGCAGTATTTT
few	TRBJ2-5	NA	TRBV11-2	CASSKAFHRAQETQYF	TGTGCCAGCAGCAAAGCCTTTCACAGGGCCCAAGAGACCCAGTACTTC
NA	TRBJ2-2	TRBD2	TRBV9	CASSPSGGAAGELFF	TGTGCCAGCAGCCCGAGCGGGGGGGCCGCCGGGGAGCTGTTTTTT
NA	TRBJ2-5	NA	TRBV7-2	CASSRGTAETQYF	TGTGCCAGCAGCCGCGGGACAGCAGAGACCCAGTACTTC
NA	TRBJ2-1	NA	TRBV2	CASSERQYNEQFF	TGTGCCAGCAGTGAGAGGCAGTACAATGAGCAGTTCTTC
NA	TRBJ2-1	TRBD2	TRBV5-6	CASSSTSGRASEQFF	TGTGCCAGCAGCTCGACTAGCGGGAGGGCCAGTGAGCAGTTCTTC
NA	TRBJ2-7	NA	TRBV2	CASSFPFSYEQYF	TGTGCCAGCAGTTTCCCTTTCTCCTACGAGCAGTACTTC